What follows are 32 T cell receptor beta chains derived from one specimen sequenced in a study of CD8 T cells in Susac syndrome. Random hexamers were used to reverse transcribe an amount of about 0.45 to 1 ug RNA. TCRdb itself ran the immunoSEQ multiplex PCR reads through MiXCR, one entry per CDR3 protein. This table holds some 76,000 distinct CDR3 sequences, 90% to 95% found once. Input material: CD8+ T cells from PBMCs. These TCRs come from a human donor with multiple sclerosis.

This chain joins TRBV6-5 and TRBJ2-7, with D perhaps matching TRBD2 (5 bases). The CDR3 consists of 14 residues. CDR1 is MNHEY and CDR2 is SVGAGI in the germline V gene. V was shortened by 4 bases and J by 2 bases, with 12 bases between the two germline ends. The CDR3 nucleotides read TGTGCCAGCAGTTGGGGTGGAGGCCCCTACGAGCAGTACTTC. Translating gives CASSWGGGPYEQYF.

The chain couples TRBV12-3 or TRBV12-4 to TRBJ2-5; 8 nucleotides line up with TRBD2. J was trimmed by 7 bases and V by 4 bases; bases with no gene match: 8. The CDR3 totals 14 residues. Here the CDR3 reads CASSYGGVRGTQYF. The CDR3, as DNA: TGTGCCAGCAGTTACGGGGGGGTTCGGGGGACCCAGTACTTC.

The chain recombines TRBV5-1 with TRBJ2-1, with 8 bases fitting TRBD2. CDR3 size: 14 residues. The V gene end was trimmed by 4 bases and the J gene end by 6 bases; junction bases not matched to a gene: 6. Germline V CDR1 and CDR2: SGHRS, YFSETQ. The CDR3 loop reads CASSMGLDPNEQFF. The CDR3 DNA follows: TGCGCCAGCAGCATGGGACTAGACCCCAATGAGCAGTTCTTC.

This clonotype was detected once. The chain has TRBV5-4 and TRBJ2-3; TRBD1 is a possible D gene (6 bases). CDR1 is SGHNT and CDR2 is YYREEE in the germline V gene (reference sequence). CDR3 size: 16 residues. V was clipped by 3 bases and J by 0 bases, with 14 bases between them. The CDR3 here is CASSSPGQSSTDTQYF. The CDR3 DNA reads TGTGCCAGCAGCTCGCCGGGACAAAGTAGCACAGATACGCAGTATTTT.

This chain uses TRBV10-2 with TRBJ2-1; maybe TRBD2 (5 bases). CDR1 and CDR2 from the germline V gene are WSHSY and SAAADI. The CDR3 runs 13 residues. V was cut by 7 bases and J by 6 bases, with 13 bases left in between. The CDR3 reads CASIHGRGNEQFF. The CDR3 nucleotides read TGCGCCAGCATCCACGGACGGGGCAATGAGCAGTTCTTC.

The chain joins TRBV3-1 to TRBJ1-1; maybe TRBD1 (6 bases). The ends were cut back, 1 base at V and 1 base at J, with 13 bases in the middle. The CDR3 runs to 16 residues. The V gene's germline CDR1 is LGHDT and CDR2 YNNKEL (reference sequence). The CDR3 here is CASSQAQGRGNTEAFF. The CDR3, as DNA: TGTGCCAGCAGCCAAGCCCAGGGGCGCGGGAACACTGAAGCTTTCTTT. Full variable domain (remainder filled in from reference TRBV3-1 and TRBJ1-1): DTAVSQTPKYLVTQMGNDKSIKCEQNLGHDTMYWYKQDSKKFLKIMFSYNNKELIINETVPNRFSPKSPDKAHLNLHINSLELGDSAVYFCASSQAQGRGNTEAFFGQGTRLTVV.

On this clonotype: Germline and junction disagree at one end, which may indicate a read error. CDR3 DNA: TGTGCCGGCAGACCAGAATCCTGCCCTGGCTACACCTTC. This encodes CAGRPESCPGYTF. The chain is built from TRBV3-1 and TRBJ1-2; D is unresolved. Germline CDR1 LGHDT, CDR2 YNNKEL (reference sequence). This CDR3 has 13 amino acids. The full variable domain, rest sourced from reference TRBV3-1 and TRBJ1-2, is DTAVSQTPKYLVTQMGNDKSIKCEQNLGHDTMYWYKQDSKKFLKIMFSYNNKELIINETVPNRFSPKSPDKAHLNLHINSLELGDSAVYFCAGRPESCPGYTFGSGTRLTVV.

The chain employs TRBV18 and TRBJ2-5, with D possibly matching TRBD1 (5 bases). Germline loops: CDR1 KGHSH, CDR2 LQKENI. This CDR3 is 13 amino acids long. V gave up 11 bases and J gave up 3 bases, with 16 bases separating them. The CDR3 DNA reads as TGTGCCTCACGGTCGCAGGGCGAAGAGACCCAGTACTTC. Protein: CASRSQGEETQYF.

CDR3 sequence (DNA): TGCGCCAGCAGCCAAGATCGGGGCGCTTACGAGCAGTACTTC. Residues: CASSQDRGAYEQYF. The rearrangement links TRBV4-3 to TRBJ2-7; D is perhaps TRBD1 or TRBD2 (5 bases each). The CDR3 contains 14 residues. Per germline, CDR1 LGHNA and CDR2 YSLEER. Trimming pared 0 bases from V and 4 bases from J, leaving 10 bases between.

The gene calls are TRBV7-9 and TRBJ1-2; D gene ambiguous. The germline V gene encodes CDR1 SEHNR and CDR2 FQNEAQ (reference sequence). The CDR3 is 11 amino acids. V lost 3 bases and J lost 8, with 7 bases in between. The CDR3 DNA reads TGTGCCAGCAGCTTCCCCCGGGGCTACACCTTC. Protein sequence: CASSFPRGYTF. Full variable domain (rest looked up from reference TRBV7-9 and TRBJ1-2): DTGVSQNPRHKITKRGQNVTFRCDPISEHNRLYWYRQTLGQGPEFLTYFQNEAQLEKSRLLSDRFSAERPKGSFSTLEIQRTEQGDSAMYLCASSFPRGYTFGSGTRLTVV.

This chain joins TRBV7-8 and TRBJ1-2; 7 bases are a match to TRBD1. V was clipped by 8 bases and J by 4 bases; unmatched bases: 16. Germline V gene sequence: CDR1 SGHVS, CDR2 FQNEAQ. The CDR3 is 16 amino acids. CDR3 coding DNA: TGTGCCAGCGGCCCAGGGGGTGGCGCAGCATCCTATGGCTACACCTTC. Protein sequence: CASGPGGGAASYGYTF.

The V and J genes are TRBV19 and TRBJ1-4, with unresolved D. Trimming took off 3 bases at V and 4 bases at J, with 9 bases between the two ends. CDR1 is LNHDA and CDR2 is SQIVND in the germline V gene (reference sequence). The CDR3 length is 14 residues. CDR3 sequence: CASSIYSGNEKLFF. CDR3 coding DNA: TGTGCCAGTAGTATCTACAGTGGTAATGAAAAACTGTTTTTT.

The V and J genes are TRBV5-4 and TRBJ2-3; 9 nucleotides agree with TRBD2. Germline values: CDR1 SGHNT, CDR2 YYREEE (reference sequence). Germline trimming cut 9 bases from V and 3 bases from J; bases unmatched to any gene: 8. This CDR3 comprises 14 residues. The CDR3 DNA reads TGTGCCACCTTAGCGGGAGATAAGACAGATACGCAGTATTTT. Its translation: CATLAGDKTDTQYF.

V and J are TRBV7-2 and TRBJ2-5, with D perhaps TRBD2 (5 bases). V lost 5 bases and J 1 base, leaving 17 bases between the germline ends. The CDR3 length is 16 residues. The germline V gene encodes CDR1 SGHTA and CDR2 FQGNSA. In nucleotides, the CDR3 is TGTGCCAGCAGCACCTCACTTGCTCTAGCCCAAGAGACCCAGTACTTC. Its translation is CASSTSLALAQETQYF.

The CDR3 spells CASSPAGTENYEQYF. CDR3 DNA: TGTGCCAGCTCACCAGCCGGGACAGAGAACTACGAGCAGTACTTC. The chain carries TRBV18 and TRBJ2-7, with TRBD1 matching 7 bases. The V and J ends lost 2 bases and 3 bases, in that order; junction bases with no gene match: 7. CDR3 length: 15 residues. Germline assignment: CDR1 KGHSH and CDR2 LQKENI.

The J gene is TRBJ2-1, the V gene TRBV2; TRBD2 might be the D (5 bases). Germline V gives CDR1 SNHLY, CDR2 FYNNEI. V gave up 10 bases and J gave up 4 bases, with 17 bases separating them. The CDR3 totals 14 residues. CDR3 nucleotides: TGTGCCACTTCGGCCGGGGTCCCATACAATGAGCAGTTCTTC. Translation gives CATSAGVPYNEQFF. Full variable domain (outside the CDR3, taken from reference TRBV2 and TRBJ2-1): EPEVTQTPSHQVTQMGQEVILRCVPISNHLYFYWYRQILGQKVEFLVSFYNNEISEKSEIFDDQFSVERPDGSNFTLKIRSTKLEDSAMYFCATSAGVPYNEQFFGPGTRLTVL.

For the CDR3, the DNA is TGTGCCAGCAGTTCATCGGGATTTTATATTGAAAAACTGTTTTTT. It translates to CASSSSGFYIEKLFF. The V gene is TRBV27, the J gene TRBJ1-4; no reliable D call. Germline loops: CDR1 MNHEY, CDR2 SMNVEV (reference sequence). The CDR3 spans 15 residues. V was trimmed by 4 bases and J by 7 bases, leaving 16 bases between them.

V is TRBV3-1 and J is TRBJ1-2, with D possibly matching TRBD1 (5 bases). CDR3 length equals 16 residues. The V end was cut by 4 bases, the J end by 1 base, with 16 bases between. Per the germline V gene, CDR1 is LGHDT and CDR2 is YNNKEL (reference sequence). The CDR3, as DNA: TGTGCCAGCAGCCCTACTGACAGCTACCTTAACTATGGCTACACCTTC. It translates to CASSPTDSYLNYGYTF.

The V gene is TRBV7-9, the J gene TRBJ2-2; D gene ambiguous. The CDR3 consists of 16 residues. Germline-derived CDR1 and CDR2 are SEHNR and FQNEAQ (reference sequence). Trimming took 2 bases from V and 0 from J, leaving 10 bases between them. Here the CDR3 DNA reads TGTGCCAGCAGCTTATTGTCCAGCGCGAACACCGGGGAGCTGTTTTTT. Translation gives CASSLLSSANTGELFF.

V is TRBV7-2 and J is TRBJ2-7; the D call may be TRBD1 or TRBD2 (5 bases each). The germline gives CDR1 SGHTA, CDR2 FQGNSA. The CDR3 is made up of 15 amino acids. V was trimmed by 1 base and J by 2 bases, leaving 12 bases between them. In nucleotides, the CDR3 is TGTGCCAGCAGCTTAGAAGGGACCCTCACCTACGAGCAGTACTTC. It is translated as CASSLEGTLTYEQYF.

This clonotype showed up just a few times. V and J are TRBV19 and TRBJ2-5, with a tentative D call TRBD1 (6 bases). Germline V gene lookup returns CDR1 LNHDA and CDR2 SQIVND (reference sequence). CDR3 length: 14 amino acids. Trimming left V 4 bases short and J 2 bases short, with 11 bases between. This CDR3 reads CASSTRTEQETQYF. DNA for the CDR3: TGTGCCAGTAGTACCCGGACAGAACAAGAGACCCAGTACTTC.

The J gene is TRBJ2-7, the V gene TRBV5-6; the D is unclear. CDR1 SGHDT and CDR2 YYEEEE come from the germline V gene. Trimming took 4 bases from V and 7 from J, leaving 6 bases between them. CDR3 length equals 10 residues. DNA for the CDR3: TGTGCCAGCAGCCCGAGTGAGCAGTACTTC. Its protein product is CASSPSEQYF. The variable domain in full, completed from reference TRBV5-6 and TRBJ2-7, reads DAGVTQSPTHLIKTRGQQVTLRCSPKSGHDTVSWYQQALGQGPQFIFQYYEEEERQRGNFPDRFSGHQFPNYSSELNVNALLLGDSALYLCASSPSEQYFGPGTRLTVT.

The chain has TRBV28 and TRBJ2-5; possibly TRBD1 for D (6 bases). The V end was cut by 4 bases, the J end by 11 bases, with 29 bases between. Per the germline V gene, CDR1 is MDHEN and CDR2 is SYDVKM. There are 17 residues in the CDR3. The CDR3 DNA follows: TGTGCCAGCAGTTCTTCCACGACGCCAGACAGGTCCCCCCGGCAGTACTTC. Protein product: CASSSSTTPDRSPRQYF.

The chain's CDR3 is CASSEASGFFNEQFF. The CDR3, as DNA: TGTGCCAGCAGCGAAGCTAGCGGGTTCTTCAATGAGCAGTTCTTC. The rearrangement links TRBV9 to TRBJ2-1, with TRBD2 identical over 8 bases. The CDR3 contains 15 residues. CDR1 and CDR2 (germline): SGDLS, YYNGEE. V dropped 3 bases and J dropped 6; count of bases not matched to a gene: 8.

J is TRBJ1-2 and V is TRBV2; 9 positions match TRBD1. The length of the CDR3 is 15 residues. The trim removed 2 bases at V and 1 base at J, leaving 2 bases unmatched. Germline V gene data show CDR1 as SNHLY and CDR2 as FYNNEI. The CDR3 here is CASSEPGQGNYGYTF. In nucleotides, the CDR3 is TGTGCCAGCAGTGAACCGGGACAGGGTAACTATGGCTACACCTTC.

The chain links TRBV7-9 to TRBJ2-3; no reliable D call. V was cut by 3 bases and J by 0 bases, with 7 bases left in between. The germline V gene encodes CDR1 SEHNR and CDR2 FQNEAQ (reference sequence). The CDR3 totals 14 residues. CDR3 in DNA: TGTGCCAGCAGCTTTCCAAGCAGCACAGATACGCAGTATTTT. Translated, it gives CASSFPSSTDTQYF.

The chain recombines TRBV30 with TRBJ2-2; D ambiguous. Germline loops: CDR1 GTSNPN, CDR2 SVGIG (reference sequence). The CDR3 spans 15 residues. V was cut by 0 bases and J by 4 bases, with 12 bases left in between. The CDR3 DNA reads TGTGCCTGGAGTGTACGCAGGTTGAGCACCGGGGAGCTGTTTTTT. The encoded protein is CAWSVRRLSTGELFF.

The gene calls are TRBV7-9 and TRBJ2-5; D tentatively reads TRBD1 or TRBD2 (5 bases each). Germline lookup yields CDR1 SEHNR and CDR2 FQNEAQ (reference sequence). Trimming took off 1 base at V and 5 bases at J, with 17 bases between the two ends. The CDR3 sequence is 16 residues long. The CDR3 sequence: CASSLVPPPGLETQYF. CDR3 coding DNA: TGTGCCAGCAGCTTAGTACCCCCCCCGGGGCTGGAGACCCAGTACTTC.

V usage is TRBV11-2 and J usage is TRBJ2-2; D may match TRBD1 or TRBD2 (5 bases each). The CDR3 is 16 amino acids. V lost 5 bases, J lost 4 bases, and 17 bases lay in between. Germline values: CDR1 SGHAT, CDR2 FQNNGV. CDR3 protein: CASSPRGGDPTGELFF. DNA of the CDR3: TGTGCCAGCAGCCCTCGGGGCGGAGACCCCACCGGGGAGCTGTTTTTT. The variable domain in full, completed from reference TRBV11-2 and TRBJ2-2, reads EAGVAQSPRYKIIEKRQSVAFWCNPISGHATLYWYQQILGQGPKLLIQFQNNGVVDDSQLPKDRFSAERLKGVDSTLKIQPAKLEDSAVYLCASSPRGGDPTGELFFGEGSRLTVL.

This chain uses TRBV27 with TRBJ2-1; D unresolved. The CDR3 is made up of 13 amino acids. Trimming removed 2 bases at V and 9 bases at J, with 11 bases between. CDR1 MNHEY and CDR2 SMNVEV come from the germline V gene (reference sequence). CDR3 sequence: CASSLGGAPEQFF. Written as DNA, the CDR3 is TGTGCCAGCAGTTTAGGTGGTGCCCCTGAGCAGTTCTTC.

The chain is built from TRBV27 and TRBJ2-5; 7 bases are a match to TRBD2. The germline V gene encodes CDR1 MNHEY and CDR2 SMNVEV (reference sequence). V lost 0 bases to trimming and J lost 5 bases; unmatched junction nucleotides: 9. CDR3 length: 16 amino acids. The CDR3 region has the DNA TGTGCCAGCAGTTTATCCGCCTGGACTAGTAGGGAGACCCAGTACTTC. This translates into CASSLSAWTSRETQYF.

V and J are TRBV4-1 and TRBJ2-5, with TRBD2 as a possible D gene (7 bases). This CDR3 has 19 residues. Trimming pared 0 bases from V and 1 base from J, leaving 21 bases between. Germline V CDR1 and CDR2: MGHRA, YSYEKL. The chain's CDR3 is CASSQEAWGGLHRQETQYF. The CDR3 bases are TGCGCCAGCAGCCAAGAGGCGTGGGGGGGCCTTCACCGCCAAGAGACCCAGTACTTC.